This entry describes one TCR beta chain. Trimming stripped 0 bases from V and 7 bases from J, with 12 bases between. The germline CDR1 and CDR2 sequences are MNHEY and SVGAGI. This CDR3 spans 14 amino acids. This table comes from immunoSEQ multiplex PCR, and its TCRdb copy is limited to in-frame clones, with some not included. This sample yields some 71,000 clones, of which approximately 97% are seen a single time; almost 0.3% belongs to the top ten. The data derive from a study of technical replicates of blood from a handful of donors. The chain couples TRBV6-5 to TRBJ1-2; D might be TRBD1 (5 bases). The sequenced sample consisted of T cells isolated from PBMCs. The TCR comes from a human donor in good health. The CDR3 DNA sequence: TGTGCCAGCAGTTACTCGGGGGGTTCTAGTGGCTACACCTTC. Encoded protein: CASSYSGGSSGYTF.